Each of the 6 T cell receptor beta chains below was sequenced from the same sample in a study of cytomegalovirus exposure and HLA in healthy donors. A multiplex PCR was run with 60 Vbeta primers and 13 Jbeta primers. Using immunoSEQ multiplex PCR, the repertoire was profiled, and TCRdb retains in-frame clones only, with some absent. The data contain approximately 70,000 clones, roughly two thirds of them singletons. Material for sequencing was PBMCs. These receptors were taken from a male donor in good health and CMV-seropositive.

The chain recombines TRBV19 with TRBJ2-7; 9 bases line up with TRBD2. Germline CDR1 reads LNHDA; CDR2 reads SQIVND (reference sequence). V was pared by 4 bases and J by 7 bases, with 14 bases of the junction left unmatched. CDR3 size: 16 residues. This chain's CDR3 is CASSNPLAGGPGEQYF. In nucleotides, the CDR3 is TGTGCCAGTAGTAACCCTCTGGCGGGAGGGCCCGGGGAGCAGTACTTC. Together with reference TRBV19 and TRBJ2-7, the CDR3 gives the full variable domain: DGGITQSPKYLFRKEGQNVTLSCEQNLNHDAMYWYRQDPGQGLRLIYYSQIVNDFQKGDIAEGYSVSREKKESFPLTVTSAQKNPTAFYLCASSNPLAGGPGEQYFGPGTRLTVT.

This clone was detected only a few times. The V and J genes are TRBV7-9 and TRBJ2-6; D gene ambiguous. The germline V and J ends were trimmed by 2 bases and 2 bases, with 7 bases remaining between them. The CDR3 length is 15 residues. Germline loops: CDR1 SEHNR, CDR2 FQNEAQ (reference sequence). CDR3 sequence: CASSLTATGANVLTF. The CDR3 DNA is TGTGCCAGCAGCTTAACTGCCACTGGGGCCAACGTCCTGACTTTC.

The V and J genes are TRBV10-3 and TRBJ2-5; D is uncertain. The CDR3 spans 13 residues. Germline lookup yields CDR1 ENHRY and CDR2 SYGVKD. Trimming took 2 bases from V and 4 from J, leaving 8 bases between them. DNA of the CDR3: TGTGCCATCAGTGAGGGATCTAGAGAGACCCAGTACTTC. The encoded protein is CAISEGSRETQYF.

The J gene is TRBJ1-1, the V gene TRBV2; 7 bases agree with TRBD1. This CDR3 region has 13 residues. The V gene's germline CDR1 is SNHLY and CDR2 FYNNEI. Trimming at V came to 6 bases and at J to 4 bases, leaving 5 bases not matched to a gene. CDR3 sequence (DNA): TGTGCCAGCAGACAGGGGACCAGCACTGAAGCTTTCTTT. Its translation is CASRQGTSTEAFF.

This clone was seen more than once but under ten times. The V gene is TRBV5-6, the J gene TRBJ1-1; D perhaps matches TRBD1 (6 bases). In germline, CDR1 is SGHDT, CDR2 YYEEEE. Trimming removed 5 bases from V and 6 bases from J, with 20 bases in between. The CDR3 is 15 residues long. The DNA of the CDR3 is TGTGCCAGCAGAACTTACAGGGTGAGAGGCTCTGAAGCTTTCTTT. Its protein product is CASRTYRVRGSEAFF.

The chain carries TRBV9 and TRBJ2-2; tentative D call: TRBD1 (6 bases). CDR1 and CDR2 (germline): SGDLS, YYNGEE. The CDR3 is 16 amino acids. V was trimmed by 5 bases and J by 1 base, leaving 15 bases between them. For the CDR3, the DNA is TGTGCCAGCAGTGGTACCGGGACACTGAACACCGGGGAGCTGTTTTTT. Protein product: CASSGTGTLNTGELFF.